This TCR beta chain was captured by sequencing in a study of PD-L1 blockade in urothelial cancer. Background on the study: Before enrollment, 0 to 3 chemotherapy regimens had been given to patients. The median T cell count in blood samples was 141,255.

CDR3 length equals 15 residues. Germline V lookup: CDR1 KGHSH, CDR2 LQKENI. After removal of 6 bases from V and 3 bases from J, the junction contained 9 bases not matched to a gene. The method was immunoSEQ multiplex PCR; TCRdb's version includes in-frame clones alone and lacks a portion of them. The sample carries around 49,000 clones, roughly four fifths recorded once. Time point reported: peripheral blood 6 weeks after treatment start. Per patient, between 1 and 8 samples were collected at pretreatment and on-treatment time points. This sequence was found in a man in his 60s with urothelial cancer. This rearrangement joins TRBV18 to TRBJ1-1; 8 bases match TRBD1. This sample comprised PBMCs, obtained around atezolizumab (anti-PD-L1) treatment. This CDR3 reads CASSRTGQADTEAFF. CDR3 DNA: TGTGCCAGCTCTCGTACGGGACAGGCGGACACTGAAGCTTTCTTT.